Only one count was recorded for the clone carrying this T cell receptor (beta chain). The sample comes from a study of blood T cell repertoires in COVID-19. The wider study: The origin of the acute and convalescent COVID-19 samples was the United States, Italy and Spain.

The CDR3 is 9 amino acids. Germline loops: CDR1 SGHRS, CDR2 YFSETQ. Trimming removed 2 bases from V and 10 bases from J, with 3 bases in between. In the study's own analysis: Reference gene primer amplification gave nucleated cell count estimates. Produced via immunoSEQ multiplex PCR; TCRdb's table is partial and in-frame only. V and J calls plus clone size are reproduced from that table; the DNA served to infer D and trimming. Here the sample spans about 230,000 clones, about 86% being singletons. The clonotype comes from a man aged 35 to 55 with active or convalescent COVID-19. Material: peripheral blood. The chain carries TRBV5-1 and TRBJ1-2; D not certain. The CDR3 DNA follows: TGCGCCAGCAGCTTTCTCTACACCTTC. Translating gives CASSFLYTF.